The clone carrying this TCR beta chain was seen just once. Authors' data handling: Estimation of nucleated cell counts relied on the amplification of reference gene primers. Some clones are missing from TCRdb's copy, which holds only in-frame ones; the method was immunoSEQ multiplex PCR. V, J and clone size are those of that table, while D and trimming were read from the DNA. The sample lists about 530,000 clones, around nine tenths occurring once. This sample is part of a study of blood T cell repertoires in COVID-19. For the study at large: PBMCs, B-cell-depleted T cells, or T cells provided the cDNA or gDNA that made up the material.

V lost 5 bases, J lost 7 bases, and 17 bases lay in between. This CDR3 contains 14 residues. CDR1 is LNHDA, CDR2 SQIVND, per germline (reference sequence). This chain joins TRBV19 and TRBJ1-2; no clear D gene. Sample: peripheral blood. This sequence originates from a woman aged 45 to 65 with COVID-19, enrolled during active disease. The CDR3 coding sequence is TGTGCCAGTAGTTTTGGAGAGGCGAGGGTTGGCTACACCTTC. This codes for CASSFGEARVGYTF.